One sample yielded the 13 T cell receptor beta chains listed below, sequenced in a study of response to subunit inactivated influenza vaccine. Via MiXCR, TCRdb re-called the RT-PCR reads, giving one row per CDR3 protein. Counted here are 400,000 to 650,000 distinct CDR3 sequences, around 7.7% occurring once; the ten biggest clones make up around 12%. The sequenced sample was PBMCs from blood, obtained around 2 years after vaccination. The receptors here all came from a man aged 45 to 70 who received an inactivated influenza vaccine.

At least ten counts were recorded for this clonotype. CDR3 in DNA: TGCGCCAGCAGCCAAGCGGACAGGTCTGGAAACACCATATATTTT. Translation gives CASSQADRSGNTIYF. V usage is TRBV4-1 and J usage is TRBJ1-3, with 7 bases matching TRBD1. This CDR3 comprises 15 residues. Germline CDR1 and CDR2: MGHRA and YSYEKL. V dropped 1 base and J dropped 1; count of bases not matched to a gene: 1.

This clonotype was observed a handful of times. This rearrangement joins TRBV12-3 or TRBV12-4 to TRBJ2-1; possible D gene TRBD2, 6 bases. Trimming took off 6 bases at V and 0 bases at J, with 9 bases between the two ends. This CDR3 region has 14 residues. The CDR3 DNA is TGTGCCAGCAGCGGCGGGAACTCCTACAATGAGCAGTTCTTC. This translates into CASSGGNSYNEQFF.

This clonotype was recorded a few times. The gene calls are TRBV20-1 and TRBJ2-7; D unresolved. CDR1 and CDR2 (germline): DFQATT, SNEGSKA (reference sequence). With 0 bases removed from V and 0 bases from J, the gap between germline ends came to 12 bases. The CDR3 has 15 amino acids. CDR3 DNA: TGCAGTGCTAGAGATCCACGCGCGAGCTCCTACGAGCAGTACTTC. It specifies CSARDPRASSYEQYF.

This clonotype was recorded a few times. The chain joins TRBV18 to TRBJ2-1; D might be TRBD2 (6 bases). The germline gives CDR1 KGHSH, CDR2 LQKENI. The V and J ends lost 3 bases and 10 bases respectively, with 16 bases between them. The CDR3 sequence is 14 residues long. The CDR3 DNA reads as TGTGCCAGCTCACCCCAGACTAGTGCAAGGGAGCAGTTCTTC. Encoded protein: CASSPQTSAREQFF.

This clonotype was detected only a few times. The rearrangement links TRBV29-1 to TRBJ2-2, with 7 bases fitting TRBD1. V shed 7 bases and J 6 bases; nucleotides not matched to a gene: 8. The CDR3 covers 13 residues. The germline CDR1 and CDR2 sequences are SQVTM and ANQGSEA. CDR3 region: CSGETGNAGELFF. DNA of the CDR3: TGCAGCGGCGAGACAGGGAATGCCGGGGAGCTGTTTTTT.

This clonotype was recorded a few times. The rearrangement uses TRBV12-3 or TRBV12-4 and TRBJ2-3; 9 positions match TRBD2. V lost 3 bases to trimming and J lost 5 bases; unmatched junction nucleotides: 9. The CDR3 extends over 16 amino acids. The CDR3, as DNA: TGTGCCAGCAGTTTCCGCGGGAGGGCCCTTGGAGATACGCAGTATTTT. It specifies CASSFRGRALGDTQYF.

This sequence joins TRBV25-1 and TRBJ2-1; D is tentatively TRBD1 or TRBD2 (5 bases each). Germline V gene lookup returns CDR1 MGHDK and CDR2 SYGVNS. This CDR3 is 13 amino acids long. Between the trimmed V and J ends, which lost 0 bases and 8 bases, there was a span of 8 bases. For the CDR3, the DNA is TGTGCCAGCAGTGAATATGGGGGTTATGAGCAGTTCTTC. This translates into CASSEYGGYEQFF.

The rearrangement joins TRBV20-1 to TRBJ1-2, with D possibly TRBD1 on 5 matching bases. The CDR3 is 13 amino acids. V was clipped by 2 bases and J by 4 bases, with 11 bases between them. CDR1 and CDR2 from the germline V gene are DFQATT and SNEGSKA (reference sequence). CDR3 protein: CSARSDNLYGYTF. In DNA form, the CDR3 reads TGCAGTGCTAGATCGGACAACCTCTATGGCTACACCTTC.

This clonotype was detected ten times or more. The chain combines TRBV7-3 with TRBJ2-2; no clear D gene. V shed 1 base and J shed 7 bases, with 1 base lying between them. The germline V gene has CDR1 SGHTA and CDR2 FQGTGA. The CDR3 covers 11 residues. CDR3 sequence (DNA): TGTGCCAGCAGCTTAAACGGGGAGCTGTTTTTT. It specifies CASSLNGELFF.

For this clonotype: This may be a read error, as it is one base from a much larger clone. The V gene is TRBV5-6, the J gene TRBJ2-7; 8 bases map to TRBD1. The CDR3 contains 14 residues. The V gene's germline CDR1 is SGHDT and CDR2 YYEEEE. Trimming cost V 2 bases and J 3 bases; bases outside gene matches: 4. CDR3 DNA sequence: TGTGCCAGCAGCTTTTTGACAGGGGACTACGAGCAGTACTTC. It codes for CASSFLTGDYEQYF.

The sample holds a few counts of this clonotype. This chain joins TRBV5-5 and TRBJ1-2; D unclear. This CDR3 comprises 11 residues. Germline lookup yields CDR1 SGHKS and CDR2 YYEKEE (reference sequence). Trimming pared 0 bases from V and 9 bases from J, leaving 6 bases between. The CDR3 bases are TGTGCCAGCAGCTTGGACCGGAGCTACACCTTC. Translating gives CASSLDRSYTF.

In this sample, this clonotype turned up a few times. The chain joins TRBV24-1 to TRBJ2-5; 11 nucleotides agree with TRBD1. This CDR3 spans 16 amino acids. CDR1 is KGHDR and CDR2 is SFDVKD in the germline V gene. Trimming removed 2 bases from V and 2 bases from J; junction bases left unmatched: 3. The CDR3 here is CATSDWTGGRQETQYF. The CDR3 coding sequence is TGTGCCACCAGTGATTGGACAGGGGGCCGACAAGAGACCCAGTACTTC.

This rearrangement joins TRBV2 to TRBJ2-7; D not certain. The CDR3 consists of 15 residues. Trimming shortened V by 2 bases and J by 9 bases, and 20 bases separated the two germline ends. CDR1 and CDR2 (germline): SNHLY, FYNNEI. The CDR3 here is CASSELGNSRFGQYF. The CDR3 nucleotides read TGTGCCAGCAGTGAACTGGGGAATTCCCGATTCGGGCAGTACTTC. The full variable domain, with the rest looked up from reference TRBV2 and TRBJ2-7, is EPEVTQTPSHQVTQMGQEVILRCVPISNHLYFYWYRQILGQKVEFLVSFYNNEISEKSEIFDDQFSVERPDGSNFTLKIRSTKLEDSAMYFCASSELGNSRFGQYFGPGTRLTVT.